This TCR beta chain is drawn from a study of naive and memory T cell subsets. Study-wide results and caveats: From naive to CM, EM and EMRA, diversity decreased and Gini increased. A clonotype means one alpha or beta sequence, not an alpha/beta pair.

Both TRBC1 and TRBC2 were covered by a beta constant-region primer of two equimolar oligonucleotides. Four rounds of PCR amplified the ligated cDNA using nested alpha and beta constant-region primers plus SP2. In TCRdb, the UMI-ligation and nested PCR reads were re-called with MiXCR into one record per CDR3 protein. Of 84,000 or so distinct CDR3 sequences listed, roughly 7.3% are singletons. This clonotype was observed many times. The antigen remains unidentified. Germline CDR1 is SGHNT and CDR2 is YYREEE (reference sequence). V lost 5 bases and J 7 bases, leaving 10 bases between the germline ends. The CDR3 sequence is 13 residues long.

This TCR was sampled from a human donor in good health. This chain links TRBV5-4 with TRBJ1-6; D is ambiguous. Sequencing was carried out using central memory CD4+ T cells from blood. CDR3 nucleotide sequence: TGTGCCAGCAGTCGGACGGTCAATTCACCCCTCCACTTT. Translation gives CASSRTVNSPLHF.